Here is one T cell receptor (beta chain) with its context. Its matching antigen is unknown. Germline V gene sequence: CDR1 GTSNPN, CDR2 SVGIG (reference sequence). The CDR3 extends over 13 amino acids. Trimming took 7 bases from V and 0 from J, leaving 11 bases between them. The data belong to a study of T cell responses to AZD1222 COVID-19 vaccine. Notes on the study in general: Clonal diversity was possibly underestimated, and white British individuals and females predominated among donors.

Doses given second, at about 4 or about 12 weeks, were pooled. Data came from immunoSEQ multiplex PCR; TCRdb stores just in-frame clones and leaves some out. The repertoire holds 120,000 to 150,000 clones, with about nine tenths as singletons. Sample: peripheral blood, taken 28 days after the second AZD1222 dose. The rearrangement uses TRBV30 and TRBJ2-3, with no clear D. The receptor comes from an adult who received the AZD1222 COVID-19 vaccine. CDR3 loop: CASTKRSTDTQYF. In DNA, the CDR3 is TGTGCCTCCACTAAGAGGAGCACAGATACGCAGTATTTT. Looking up the rest from reference TRBV30 and TRBJ2-3 gives the full variable domain: SQTIHQWPATLVQPVGSPLSLECTVEGTSNPNLYWYRQAAGRGLQLLFYSVGIGQISSEVPQNLSASRPQDRQFILSSKKLLLSDSGFYLCASTKRSTDTQYFGPGTRLTVL.